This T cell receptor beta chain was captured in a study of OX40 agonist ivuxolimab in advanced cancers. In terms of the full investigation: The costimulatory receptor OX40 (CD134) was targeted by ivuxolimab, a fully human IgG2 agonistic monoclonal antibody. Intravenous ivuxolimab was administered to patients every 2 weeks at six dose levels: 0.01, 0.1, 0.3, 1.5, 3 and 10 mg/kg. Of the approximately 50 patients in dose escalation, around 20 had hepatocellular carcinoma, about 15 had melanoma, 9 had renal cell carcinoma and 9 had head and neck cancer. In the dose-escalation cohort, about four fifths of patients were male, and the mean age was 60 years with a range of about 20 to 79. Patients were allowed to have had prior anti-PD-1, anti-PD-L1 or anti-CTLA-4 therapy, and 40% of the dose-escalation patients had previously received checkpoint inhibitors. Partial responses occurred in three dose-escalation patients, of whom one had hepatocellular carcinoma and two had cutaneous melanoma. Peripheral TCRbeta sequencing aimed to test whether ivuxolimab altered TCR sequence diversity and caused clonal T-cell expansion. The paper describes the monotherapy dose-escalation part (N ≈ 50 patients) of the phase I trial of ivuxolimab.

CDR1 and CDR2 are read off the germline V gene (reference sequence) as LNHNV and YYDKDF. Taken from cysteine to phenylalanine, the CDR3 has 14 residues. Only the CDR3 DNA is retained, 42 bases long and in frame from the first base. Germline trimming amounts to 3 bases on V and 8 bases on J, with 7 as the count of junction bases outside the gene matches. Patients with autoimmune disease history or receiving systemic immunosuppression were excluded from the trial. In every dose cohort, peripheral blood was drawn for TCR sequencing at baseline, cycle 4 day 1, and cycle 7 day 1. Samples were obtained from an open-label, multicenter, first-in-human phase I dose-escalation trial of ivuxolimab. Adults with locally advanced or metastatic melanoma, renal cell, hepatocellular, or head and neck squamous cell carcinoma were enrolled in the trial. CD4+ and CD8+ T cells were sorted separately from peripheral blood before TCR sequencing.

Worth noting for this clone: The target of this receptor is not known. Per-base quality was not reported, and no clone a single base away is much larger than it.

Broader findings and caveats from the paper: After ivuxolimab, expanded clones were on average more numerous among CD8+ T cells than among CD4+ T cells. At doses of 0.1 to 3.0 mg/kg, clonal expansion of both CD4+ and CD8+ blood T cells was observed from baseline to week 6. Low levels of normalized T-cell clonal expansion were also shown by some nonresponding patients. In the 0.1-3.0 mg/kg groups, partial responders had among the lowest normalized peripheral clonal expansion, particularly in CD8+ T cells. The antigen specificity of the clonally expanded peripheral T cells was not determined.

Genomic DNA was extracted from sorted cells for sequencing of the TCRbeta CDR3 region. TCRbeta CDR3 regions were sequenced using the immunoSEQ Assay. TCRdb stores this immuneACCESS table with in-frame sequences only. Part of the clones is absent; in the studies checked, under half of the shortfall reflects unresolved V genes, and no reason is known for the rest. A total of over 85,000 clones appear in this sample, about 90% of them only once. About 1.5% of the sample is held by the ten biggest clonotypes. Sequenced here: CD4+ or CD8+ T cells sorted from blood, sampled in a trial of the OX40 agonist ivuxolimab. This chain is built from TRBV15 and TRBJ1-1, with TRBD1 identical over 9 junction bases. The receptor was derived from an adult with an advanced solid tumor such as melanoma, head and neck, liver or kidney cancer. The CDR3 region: CATSRDTGGREAFF. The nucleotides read TGTGCCACCAGCAGGGACACAGGGGGCAGAGAAGCTTTCTTT.